One TCR beta chain is described in this entry. The antigen is not known. These data are taken from a study of tumor-infiltrating lymphocytes in localized non-small cell lung cancer. Study in general: The cohort mixed smokers and never-smokers, several histologies, and some post-neoadjuvant-chemotherapy samples. Tumor tissue and non-adjacent uninvolved lung came from each patient. Study conclusions and caveats: Available tissue quantity limited TCR sequencing to a patient subset.

Sequenced by immunoSEQ multiplex PCR; TCRdb stores in-frame clones only, minus some. The table records under 35,000 clones, 80% to 90% of them present only once. From germline, CDR1 is SNHLY and CDR2 FYNNEI. The CDR3 spans 14 residues. V lost 4 bases and J lost 5, with 12 bases in between. This receptor was taken from a human donor with non-small cell lung cancer. Source material: lung tumor tissue. The V and J genes are TRBV2 and TRBJ1-5, with D perhaps TRBD1 (6 bases). The CDR3 sequence is CASSGQGLYQPQHF. The CDR3 bases are TGTGCCAGCAGTGGTCAGGGGCTATATCAGCCCCAGCATTTT.